This T cell receptor beta chain came from a study of T cell responses to AZD1222 COVID-19 vaccine. About this clone: Its antigen is undetermined.

Study-level findings and limits: The donors showed a predominance of white British ancestry and of females, with possible underestimation of clonal diversity. It was only a handful of AZD1222 recipients who were seropositive at baseline.

This table comes from immunoSEQ multiplex PCR, and its TCRdb copy is limited to in-frame clones, with some not included. The repertoire holds 210,000 or so clones, with approximately 94% as singletons. The CDR3 runs 11 residues. CDR1 is LNHNV, CDR2 YYDKDF, per germline (reference sequence). Trimming took 5 bases from V and 6 from J, leaving 5 bases between them. This specimen consisted of peripheral blood, obtained 28 days after the second dose of the MenACWY control vaccine. The clonotype originates from an adult who received the MenACWY meningococcal vaccine as a control. The J gene is TRBJ2-1, the V gene TRBV15; D unclear. CDR3 region: CATSRINEQFF. Written as DNA, the CDR3 is TGTGCCACCAGCCGAATCAATGAGCAGTTCTTC.